This T cell receptor beta chain was found in a study of blood T cell repertoires in COVID-19. Overall study: Both acute and convalescent COVID-19 samples were obtained from the United States, Italy and Spain. PBMCs, B-cell-depleted T cells, or T cells were the source of the cDNA or gDNA that made up the material.

In the authors' methods: Researchers report that nucleated cell counts were estimated from reference gene primer amplification. Only in-frame clones appear in the TCRdb table, and some are missing; sequencing was by immunoSEQ multiplex PCR. V, J and clone size are those of that table, while D and trimming were read from the DNA. Among 58,000 or so clones listed, roughly 71% were seen once. The CDR3 loop spans 11 amino acids. Germline V gene data show CDR1 as SQVTM and CDR2 as ANQGSEA. V shed 3 bases and J shed 8 bases, with 7 bases lying between them. This sequence originates from a woman of 80 years or more with acute or convalescent COVID-19. This chain uses TRBV29-1 with TRBJ1-4; D uncertain. What was sequenced was peripheral blood. CDR3 sequence reads: CSVEGGEKLFF. CDR3 bases: TGCAGCGTTGAGGGAGGCGAAAAACTGTTTTTT.